The rows below give T cell receptor beta chains drawn from one sample of a study of vaccination and CD4 T cells after COVID-19. A single record per CDR3 protein comes from TCRdb applying MiXCR to the PCR reads. The top ten hold 5.2% of the sample, which has tens of thousands of distinct CDR3 sequences, 41% seen once. Their specific antigens are unknown. The input for sequencing was CD4+ T cells from blood, cultured in vitro, taken about 7 months after SARS-CoV-2 vaccination. The receptors stem from a human donor who had recovered from COVID-19. The CDR3 runs from the conserved cysteine through the conserved F or W. D genes are given only for firm matches. For some rows the clone size is stated as once, few or many, or as a class when expanded; others skip it.

j_call d_call clone_size v_call cdr3_nt cdr3_aa
TRBJ2-7 . . TRBV11-2 TGTGCCGGCAGCCTCACTAACCGGTACGAGCAGTACTTC CAGSLTNRYEQYF
TRBJ2-1 TRBD1 few TRBV6-1 TGTGCCAGCAGTGAACAAGGGACAGGGTACGATGAGCAGTTCTTC CASSEQGTGYDEQFF
TRBJ2-3 TRBD1 few TRBV20-1 TGCAGTGCTAGAGATACCGACAGGGGTAGGGCAGATACGCAGTATTTT CSARDTDRGRADTQYF
TRBJ2-7 TRBD2 few TRBV20-1 TGCAGTGCTAGCACGGGACTAGCGGGAGGGTACGAGCAGTACTTC CSASTGLAGGYEQYF
TRBJ1-5 . few TRBV28 TGTGCCAGCAGTCTCACAGGGAGCGGCATTCAGCCCCAGCATTTT CASSLTGSGIQPQHF
TRBJ2-1 . . TRBV7-8 TGTGCCAGCAGCTTATACGGGGGCAGTTTAGTCGGTGAGCAGTTCTTC CASSLYGGSLVGEQFF
TRBJ2-2 TRBD1 . TRBV20-1 TGCAGTGCTAGAGTTCAGGGACAGGGGTATACCGGGGAGCTGTTTTTT CSARVQGQGYTGELFF
TRBJ1-2 . . TRBV27 TGTGCCAGCAGTAAAAGGGACCGGGGAAGCGGCTACACCTTC CASSKRDRGSGYTF
TRBJ1-6 TRBD1 few TRBV20-1 TGCAGTGCTAAGGACAGGGACGTATCACCCCTCCACTTT CSAKDRDVSPLHF
TRBJ2-5 . . TRBV6-1 TGTGCCAGCAGTGAATTGGGGTACGAGACCCAGTACTTC CASSELGYETQYF
TRBJ2-3 TRBD2 once TRBV6-5 TGTGCCAGCAGTTTCACTAGCGGCGCATCGGATACGCAGTATTTT CASSFTSGASDTQYF
TRBJ1-1 . . TRBV29-1 TGCAGCGTCCGTAGGGAGGTACGAGGCGGAGCTTTCTTT CSVRREVRGGAFF
TRBJ2-1 TRBD2 few TRBV15 TGTGCCACCAGCAGAGCAGCAGCGGGAGTCCACAATGAGCAGTTCTTC CATSRAAAGVHNEQFF
TRBJ2-5 TRBD1 . TRBV20-1 TGCAGTGCTAAACCGGGACAGGGGTCAGAGACCCAGTACTTC CSAKPGQGSETQYF
TRBJ2-1 . once TRBV5-6 TGTGCCAGCAGCTTTCGGACAGAGCAGTTCTTC CASSFRTEQFF
TRBJ1-3 . . TRBV7-8 TGTGCCAGCAGCTTCTCCGGAAACACCATATATTTT CASSFSGNTIYF
TRBJ1-1 TRBD1 . TRBV19 TGTGCCACCCAGGACAGGGCAATAAACACTGAAGCTTTCTTT CATQDRAINTEAFF
TRBJ2-2 . few TRBV7-6 TGTGCCAGCAGCTTAGGTAGCGGCTCGAACACCGGGGAGCTGTTTTTT CASSLGSGSNTGELFF
TRBJ2-1 . . TRBV7-2 TGTGCCAGCAGCTTAGGTGACCCCCGCTACAATGAGCAGTTCTTC CASSLGDPRYNEQFF
TRBJ2-5 TRBD2 few TRBV20-1 TGCAGTGCTGCGGGACTAGCGGTACAAGAGACCCAGTACTTC CSAAGLAVQETQYF
TRBJ1-2 . . TRBV20-1 TGCAGTGCTAGGACTGGCAGTTCTAACTATGGCTACACCTTC CSARTGSSNYGYTF
TRBJ2-1 TRBD2 once TRBV11-3 TGTGCCAGCTCCTTAAGGGCGGGAGGGCCCCATGAGCAGTTCTTC CASSLRAGGPHEQFF
TRBJ2-1 TRBD2 few TRBV6-5 TGTGCCAGCAGTTACGGACTAGCGGGGGAGGAGCAGTTCTTC CASSYGLAGEEQFF
TRBJ2-1 . . TRBV6-5 TGTGCCAGCAGTTACTCGATTGCTAAATACAATGAGCAGTTCTTC CASSYSIAKYNEQFF
TRBJ2-3 . . TRBV20-1 TGCAGTGCTAGAGATCACCTGAGGGGGGCCACAGATACGCAGTATTTT CSARDHLRGATDTQYF
TRBJ2-7 . . TRBV7-3 TGTGCCAGCAGCTTAAACCGGGGCCCCTACGAGCAGTACTTC CASSLNRGPYEQYF
TRBJ1-6 . few TRBV28 TGTGCCAGCAGTTTATCAGTAGGACTGGGTAATTCACCCCTCCACTTT CASSLSVGLGNSPLHF
TRBJ2-3 TRBD2 few TRBV6-5 TGTGCCAGCAGTTCCGGACTAGCGGGAACAGATACGCAGTATTTT CASSSGLAGTDTQYF
TRBJ2-3 TRBD2 . TRBV6-1 TGTGCCAGCCAAGACGGACTAGATGCGGGCGGACGGCAGTATTTT CASQDGLDAGGRQYF
TRBJ2-1 . . TRBV10-3 TGTGCCATCAGTGAGTCGTCCGGGGGTGAGCAGTTCTTC CAISESSGGEQFF
TRBJ2-5 TRBD1 few TRBV5-4 TGTGCCAGCAGCCGGGACAGCCTCGGAGAGACCCAGTACTTC CASSRDSLGETQYF
TRBJ2-1 . . TRBV5-1 TGCGCCAGCAGCTCGCTTGGACTTAGGACGGGATACAATGAGCAGTTCTTC CASSSLGLRTGYNEQFF
TRBJ1-5 . few TRBV19 TGTGCCACCACCCATGATAGGGGGATACATCAGCCCCAGCATTTT CATTHDRGIHQPQHF
TRBJ2-3 TRBD2 . TRBV20-1 TGCAGTGCGAAGAGGACTAGAACAGATACGCAGTATTTT CSAKRTRTDTQYF
TRBJ2-5 . few TRBV20-1 TGCAGTGCTCGACTAGTCTCAGAGACCCAGTACTTC CSARLVSETQYF
TRBJ2-3 TRBD1 . TRBV20-1 TGCAGTGCTAGAGATTACAGGGGTTTAGGGACAGATACGCAGTATTTT CSARDYRGLGTDTQYF
TRBJ2-2 TRBD2 few TRBV20-1 TGCAGTGGAAGTGGGACTAGCTTCGGGACCGGGGAGCTGTTTTTT CSGSGTSFGTGELFF
TRBJ2-1 TRBD2 . TRBV7-9 TGTGCCAGCAGCCCTCCGGGAGGGGGCTACAATGAGCAGTTCTTC CASSPPGGGYNEQFF
TRBJ1-1 TRBD1 few TRBV20-1 TGCAGTGCTAGATTGGGGACAGGGGGCGCAGAAGCGGGCACTGAAGCTTTCTTT CSARLGTGGAEAGTEAFF
TRBJ2-3 TRBD1 . TRBV20-1 TGCAGTGCTAGAGACCCTAGGGACAGGGGGTACGTTACGCAGTATTTT CSARDPRDRGYVTQYF
TRBJ1-2 . . TRBV2 TGTGTCAGCAGGGAACGGAACTATGGCTACACCTTC CVSRERNYGYTF
TRBJ2-5 TRBD2 . TRBV2 TGTGCCAGCAGCGAACAGGGCGGGGGGGAGACCCAGTACTTC CASSEQGGGETQYF
TRBJ2-3 TRBD2 . TRBV6-1 TGTGCCAGCAGTCCAAACACCGGGACTAGCGGGAGGGCTAGCACAGATACGCAGTATTTT CASSPNTGTSGRASTDTQYF
TRBJ2-1 . . TRBV19 TGTGCCAGTAGTGTTACAGCCTACTCCTACAATGAGCAGTTCTTC CASSVTAYSYNEQFF
TRBJ1-1 . . TRBV29-1 TGCAGCGCCTGGACGGTCCTGAACACTGAAGCTTTCTTT CSAWTVLNTEAFF
TRBJ2-5 . few TRBV28 TGTGCCAGCAGTTTTAGGTGGGTGGAGACCCAGTACTTC CASSFRWVETQYF